A single sample gave rise to the 30 T cell receptor beta chains below, sequenced in a study of T-cell reconstitution after alpha-beta-depleted transplantation in children. Preparing the TCRbeta library involved the use of unique molecular identifiers. Each CDR3 protein gets one entry after TCRdb re-called the PCR reads with MiXCR. Among about 290,000 distinct CDR3 sequences, about 9.5% were seen once, and the ten largest hold 7.5%. The source was PBMCs, collected before TCRalphabeta/CD19-depleted stem cell transplant. All receptors derive from a boy under two years old with acute myeloid leukemia, due to receive a stem cell transplant.

This clonotype was found many times. This rearrangement joins TRBV7-8 to TRBJ2-5; 7 bases agree with TRBD1. The CDR3 runs to 17 residues. Losses at the gene ends were 2 bases for V and 0 bases for J; bases not matched to a gene: 9. The germline V gene encodes CDR1 SGHVS and CDR2 FQNEAQ. The CDR3 sequence is CASSLKASGQYQETQYF. The CDR3 DNA sequence: TGTGCCAGCAGCTTAAAGGCGTCGGGACAGTACCAAGAGACCCAGTACTTC.

This clonotype was detected ten times or more. The chain recombines TRBV12-3 or TRBV12-4 with TRBJ1-3; TRBD1 aligns across 10 bases. This CDR3 is 15 amino acids long. J gave up 3 bases and V 6 bases, and 5 bases lay outside the gene matches. CDR3 protein: CASSPGTGVGNTIYF. The CDR3, as DNA: TGTGCCAGCAGCCCTGGGACAGGGGTTGGAAACACCATATATTTT.

This clonotype occurred many times. The chain has TRBV11-2 and TRBJ2-5; D is perhaps TRBD1 (6 bases). The germline V gene has CDR1 SGHAT and CDR2 FQNNGV. The CDR3 contains 18 residues. V dropped 3 bases and J dropped 1 base, with 21 bases sitting between them. Here the CDR3 DNA reads TGTGCCAGCAGCTTGTCCCTCCGGGACACCCTTACCCAAGAGACCCAGTACTTC. Protein product: CASSLSLRDTLTQETQYF.

This clonotype was recorded at least ten times. The CDR3 nucleotides read TGCAGCGATGTTAGCGGGAGTTACAATGAGCAGTTCTTC. This gives the protein CSDVSGSYNEQFF. V usage is TRBV29-1 and J usage is TRBJ2-1; 9 bases match TRBD2. Per germline, CDR1 SQVTM and CDR2 ANQGSEA. CDR3 length equals 13 residues. V shed 7 bases and J 4 bases; nucleotides not matched to a gene: 5.

This clonotype was counted many times. This sequence joins TRBV5-1 and TRBJ2-1, with a possible D match to TRBD2 (6 bases). The CDR3 spans 19 residues. V lost 7 bases and J lost 6, with 32 bases in between. The germline V gene has CDR1 SGHRS and CDR2 YFSETQ. The chain's CDR3 is CASGYSSVQFLEVGNEQFF. CDR3 sequence (DNA): TGCGCCAGCGGGTATTCTAGCGTACAGTTTTTGGAGGTTGGCAATGAGCAGTTCTTC.

Remarks on this clonotype: A single base separates this from a much larger clone, so it may be a read error. This chain uses TRBV29-1 with TRBJ2-1, with D maybe TRBD1 (5 bases). The J call may not be correct, given that the DNA end is closer to TRBJ2-7. The CDR3 sequence is 15 residues long. Germline CDR1 and CDR2: SQVTM and ANQGSEA. The CDR3 DNA sequence: TGCAGCGGCCAAAAGGCAGGGCCTCCCTACAATGAGCAGTACTTC. Translating gives CSGQKAGPPYNEQYF.

The rearrangement joins TRBV23-1 to TRBJ2-5, with 8 bases that match TRBD1. TRBV23-1 carries the ORF label, with uncertain function. The CDR3 is 15 residues long. J lost 5 bases, V lost 4 bases, and 9 bases had no gene match. The CDR3 spells CASSPRDRSWETQYF. The CDR3 coding sequence is TGCGCCAGCAGTCCACGGGACAGGTCCTGGGAGACCCAGTACTTC.

With respect to this clonotype: A single base separates this from a much larger clone, so it may be a read error. This sequence joins TRBV13 and TRBJ1-2; unclear D gene. Germline assignment: CDR1 PRHDT and CDR2 FYEKMQ (reference sequence). This CDR3 has 14 residues. This chain's CDR3 is CARSLATENYGYTF. The CDR3 coding sequence is TGTGCCAGAAGCTTAGCTACGGAGAACTATGGCTACACCTTC.

This clonotype has a count of ten or more. The genes are TRBV20-1 and TRBJ2-2; D possibly matches TRBD1 or TRBD2 (5 bases each). The V and J ends lost 3 bases and 3 bases respectively, with 11 bases between them. CDR3 size: 14 residues. Germline-derived CDR1 and CDR2 are DFQATT and SNEGSKA (reference sequence). The CDR3 protein is CSARGPWDTGELFF. In nucleotides, the CDR3 is TGCAGTGCTAGGGGACCTTGGGACACCGGGGAGCTGTTTTTT.

This clonotype has a count of ten or more. The chain employs TRBV12-3 or TRBV12-4 and TRBJ2-4; D gene ambiguous. The CDR3 sequence is 11 residues long. Trimming took 3 bases from V and 6 from J, leaving 3 bases between them. The CDR3, as DNA: TGTGCCAGCAGTTTTTCAAACATTCAGTACTTC. Amino acids: CASSFSNIQYF.

This clonotype occurred many times. The genes are TRBV12-3 or TRBV12-4 and TRBJ1-3; 8 nucleotides agree with TRBD1. J lost 4 bases, V lost 10 bases, and 6 bases had no gene match. This CDR3 comprises 13 residues. The chain's CDR3 is CATFRDRGNTIYF. Written as DNA, the CDR3 is TGTGCCACCTTCCGGGACAGGGGAAACACCATATATTTT.

For the CDR3, the DNA is TGCAGTGCGCAGACTCGCGTAGCCAAAAACATTCAGTACTTC. Residues: CSAQTRVAKNIQYF. The chain uses TRBV20-1 and TRBJ2-4; D remains ambiguous. The V gene lost 6 bases and the J gene lost 0 bases, with 12 bases spanning the gap. In germline, CDR1 is DFQATT, CDR2 SNEGSKA (reference sequence). The CDR3 totals 14 residues.

This clonotype occurred a few times. The rearrangement joins TRBV18 to TRBJ1-2; D is possibly TRBD1 (5 bases). Deletions cut 3 bases from V and 0 bases from J, with 14 bases between. This CDR3 region has 16 residues. The germline CDR1 and CDR2 sequences are KGHSH and LQKENI. The CDR3 DNA is TGTGCCAGCTCACCCTCAGGGACTGCAGCTAACTATGGCTACACCTTC. Its protein is CASSPSGTAANYGYTF.

On this clonotype itself: A much larger clone is a single base away; this may be a read error. The chain links TRBV30 to TRBJ2-5; D possibly corresponds to TRBD1 (5 bases). The germline V and J ends were trimmed by 1 base and 7 bases, with 7 bases remaining between them. The CDR3 has 11 residues. The germline CDR1 and CDR2 sequences are GTSNPN and SVGIG (reference sequence). The CDR3 loop is CAWSAQGTQYF. The CDR3 region has the DNA TGTGCCTGGAGTGCCCAGGGGACCCAGTACTTC.

The gene calls are TRBV5-1 and TRBJ2-3; weak D call: TRBD2 (5 bases). CDR3 length: 14 residues. From germline, CDR1 is SGHRS and CDR2 YFSETQ. V shed 4 bases and J shed 4 bases, with 13 bases lying between them. CDR3 region: CASSQLEGPDTQYF. The CDR3, as DNA: TGCGCCAGCAGCCAACTAGAAGGGCCAGATACGCAGTATTTT.

A remark on this clonotype: A much larger clone sits a single nucleotide away, making a read error possible. The chain couples TRBV7-9 to TRBJ2-2; no definite D call. V lost 5 bases to trimming and J lost 1 base, with 11 bases between them. CDR3 length equals 15 residues. Germline values: CDR1 SEHNR, CDR2 FQNEAQ (reference sequence). The DNA for the CDR3 is TGTGCCAGCAGCGTTAGAACGATGAACACCGGGGAGCTGTTTTTT. It yields the protein CASSVRTMNTGELFF.

Many counts were recorded for this clonotype. The rearrangement joins TRBV12-3 or TRBV12-4 to TRBJ1-5, with D unresolved. The CDR3 loop spans 12 amino acids. V lost 5 bases to trimming and J lost 5 bases, with 7 bases between them. CDR3 in DNA: TGTGCCAGCAGTCGGGGTCATCAGCCCCAGCATTTT. Its translation is CASSRGHQPQHF.

This clonotype was seen a handful of times. The chain joins TRBV7-2 to TRBJ2-3; tentative D call: TRBD2 (6 bases). The V gene lost 5 bases and the J gene lost 8 bases, with 23 bases spanning the gap. Germline-derived CDR1 and CDR2 are SGHTA and FQGNSA. The CDR3 spans 16 residues. CDR3 DNA: TGTGCCAGCAGCCACTCCGGGACTGGCCCGATAGGTACGCAGTATTTT. Translating gives CASSHSGTGPIGTQYF.

This clonotype was picked up many times. V is TRBV18 and J is TRBJ2-3; D is uncertain. CDR1 is KGHSH, CDR2 LQKENI, per germline. The CDR3 runs to 13 residues. The V gene lost 1 base and the J gene lost 2 bases, with 4 bases spanning the gap. CDR3 protein: CASSPRATDTQYF. CDR3 coding DNA: TGTGCCAGCTCACCACGGGCCACAGATACGCAGTATTTT.

This clonotype has at least ten counts. The CDR3 sequence is CASTLGQGTGELFF. Written as DNA, the CDR3 is TGTGCCAGCACTCTAGGACAGGGCACCGGGGAGCTGTTTTTT. The chain recombines TRBV28 with TRBJ2-2; the match to TRBD1 covers 8 bases. The CDR3 loop spans 14 amino acids. Germline trimming cut 7 bases from V and 4 bases from J; bases unmatched to any gene: 5. Germline V gene sequence: CDR1 MDHEN, CDR2 SYDVKM.

J is TRBJ1-2 and V is TRBV20-1; 7 bases match TRBD1. CDR3 length: 12 residues. The ends lost 3 bases at V and 8 bases at J; junction bases unmatched: 6. CDR1 DFQATT and CDR2 SNEGSKA come from the germline V gene (reference sequence). This chain's CDR3 is CSARNRGGGYTF. As DNA, the CDR3 is TGCAGTGCTAGGAACAGGGGAGGAGGCTACACCTTC.

The sample holds many counts of this clonotype. This chain connects TRBV3-1 to TRBJ2-1; possibly TRBD2 for D (6 bases). The V and J ends lost 1 base and 9 bases respectively, with 10 bases between them. The CDR3 covers 13 residues. Germline CDR1 and CDR2: LGHDT and YNNKEL (reference sequence). The CDR3 sequence: CASSQVSGGEQFF. The CDR3, as DNA: TGTGCCAGCAGCCAAGTTAGCGGCGGTGAGCAGTTCTTC.

The table lists this clonotype with many counts. The CDR3 protein is CASSLRGTGNHNEQFF. In DNA form, the CDR3 reads TGTGCCAGCAGCTTAAGGGGGACTGGGAACCACAATGAGCAGTTCTTC. The V call is TRBV7-2, the J call TRBJ2-1; D may correspond to TRBD1 or TRBD2 (6 bases each). CDR1 is SGHTA and CDR2 is FQGNSA in the germline V gene. The V gene lost 2 bases and the J gene lost 5 bases, with 16 bases spanning the gap. CDR3 length: 16 amino acids.

This clonotype was found many times. This chain links TRBV28 with TRBJ2-5; maybe TRBD1 (6 bases). CDR1 is MDHEN and CDR2 is SYDVKM in the germline V gene. The V and J ends lost 3 bases and 5 bases respectively, with 19 bases between them. This CDR3 spans 16 amino acids. DNA for the CDR3: TGTGCCAGCAGTTTTTATAGCCAGGGGCCATGGGAGACCCAGTACTTC. It translates to CASSFYSQGPWETQYF. The whole variable domain, remainder taken from reference TRBV28 and TRBJ2-5, is DVKVTQSSRYLVKRTGEKVFLECVQDMDHENMFWYRQDPGLGLRLIYFSYDVKMKEKGDIPEGYSVSREKKERFSLILESASTNQTSMYLCASSFYSQGPWETQYFGPGTRLLVL.

In this sample, this clonotype turned up many times. The chain is built from TRBV29-1 and TRBJ2-1; tentatively, D is TRBD1 or TRBD2 (5 bases each). CDR3 size: 14 residues. Germline assignment: CDR1 SQVTM and CDR2 ANQGSEA. Trimming took 0 bases from V and 9 from J, leaving 15 bases between them. The CDR3 here is CSVEDLGVSIEQFF. The CDR3 coding sequence is TGCAGCGTTGAAGATCTGGGGGTTTCTATTGAGCAGTTCTTC.

This clonotype has at least ten counts. The V gene is TRBV7-2, the J gene TRBJ2-5; 8 bases fit TRBD1. Trimming cost V 4 bases and J 5 bases; bases outside gene matches: 6. Germline-derived CDR1 and CDR2 are SGHTA and FQGNSA. The CDR3 runs 14 residues. The CDR3 sequence is CASSSGQGMETQYF. The CDR3 coding sequence is TGTGCCAGCAGCTCCGGACAGGGAATGGAGACCCAGTACTTC.

The chain uses TRBV4-2 and TRBJ2-7; 10 bases agree with TRBD1. CDR3 length equals 17 residues. Germline lookup yields CDR1 LGHNA and CDR2 YNFKEQ. Unmatched junction bases numbered 9, after V lost 0 bases and J lost 4 bases. CDR3 in DNA: TGTGCCAGCAGCCAAGAGGGTTTGGACAGGGGGTTTTACGAGCAGTACTTC. The encoded protein is CASSQEGLDRGFYEQYF.

This chain connects TRBV7-8 to TRBJ2-7; D gene ambiguous. This CDR3 comprises 13 residues. V was cut by 5 bases and J by 5 bases, with 13 bases left in between. The germline gives CDR1 SGHVS, CDR2 FQNEAQ. The CDR3 nucleotides are TGTGCCAGCAGCCTTTCGGGCCGTAACGAGCAGTACTTC. It encodes CASSLSGRNEQYF.

This clonotype was observed at least ten times. This chain uses TRBV6-2 or TRBV6-3 with TRBJ2-7; 11 bases line up with TRBD2. Losses at the gene ends were 7 bases for V and 5 bases for J; bases not matched to a gene: 7. Germline V gene data show CDR1 as MNHEY and CDR2 as SVGEGT. This CDR3 is 14 amino acids long. The CDR3 here is CASKLAGVVHEQYF. CDR3 nucleotides: TGTGCCAGCAAACTAGCGGGAGTTGTCCACGAGCAGTACTTC.

The table lists this clonotype with many counts. This may come from a read error, since a much larger clone is one base off. This chain uses TRBV5-1 with TRBJ2-7; no firm D call. Per germline, CDR1 SGHRS and CDR2 YFSETQ. Trimming pared 0 bases from V and 4 bases from J, leaving 11 bases between. The CDR3 consists of 14 residues. CDR3 protein: CASSLGPASYEQYF. The CDR3 coding sequence is TGCGCCAGCAGCTTGGGACCCGCGTCGTACGAGCAGTACTTC.